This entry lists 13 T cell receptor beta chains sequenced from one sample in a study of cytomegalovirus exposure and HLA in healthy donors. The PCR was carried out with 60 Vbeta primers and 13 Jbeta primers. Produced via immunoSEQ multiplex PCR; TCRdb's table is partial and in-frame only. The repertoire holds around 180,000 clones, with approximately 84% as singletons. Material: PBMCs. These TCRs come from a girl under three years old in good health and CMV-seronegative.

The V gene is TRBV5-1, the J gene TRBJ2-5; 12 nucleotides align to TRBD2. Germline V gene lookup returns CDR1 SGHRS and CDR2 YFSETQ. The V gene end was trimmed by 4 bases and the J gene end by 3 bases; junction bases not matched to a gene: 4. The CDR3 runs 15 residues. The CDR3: CASSGGLAGKETQYF. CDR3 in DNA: TGCGCCAGCAGCGGCGGACTAGCGGGAAAAGAGACCCAGTACTTC.

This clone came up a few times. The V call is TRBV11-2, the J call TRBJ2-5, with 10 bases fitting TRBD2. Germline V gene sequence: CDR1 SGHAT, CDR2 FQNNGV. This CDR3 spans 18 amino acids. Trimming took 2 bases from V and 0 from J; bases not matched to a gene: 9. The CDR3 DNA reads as TGTGCCAGCAGCTTACACCTAGCGGGGGCCGGGTACCAAGAGACCCAGTACTTC. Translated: CASSLHLAGAGYQETQYF. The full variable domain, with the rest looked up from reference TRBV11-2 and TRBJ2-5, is EAGVAQSPRYKIIEKRQSVAFWCNPISGHATLYWYQQILGQGPKLLIQFQNNGVVDDSQLPKDRFSAERLKGVDSTLKIQPAKLEDSAVYLCASSLHLAGAGYQETQYFGPGTRLLVL.

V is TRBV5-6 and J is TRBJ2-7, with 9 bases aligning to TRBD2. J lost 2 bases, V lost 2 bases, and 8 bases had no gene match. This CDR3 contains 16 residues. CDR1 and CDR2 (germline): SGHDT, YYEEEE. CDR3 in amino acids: CASSFFSGGSTYEQYF. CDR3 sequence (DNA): TGTGCCAGCAGCTTTTTTAGCGGGGGATCCACCTACGAGCAGTACTTC.

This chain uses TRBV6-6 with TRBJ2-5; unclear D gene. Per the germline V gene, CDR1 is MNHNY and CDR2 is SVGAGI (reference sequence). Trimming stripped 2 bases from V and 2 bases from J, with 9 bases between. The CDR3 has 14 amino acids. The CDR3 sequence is CASSYQSGQETQYF. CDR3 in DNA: TGTGCCAGCAGTTACCAGTCAGGTCAAGAGACCCAGTACTTC.

DNA of the CDR3: TGTGCCAGCAGCCCCACAAGGACAGGGAATGAGCAGTTCTTC. The encoded protein is CASSPTRTGNEQFF. The chain uses TRBV9 and TRBJ2-1; 8 bases are shared with TRBD1. This CDR3 spans 14 amino acids. The V segment lost 4 bases and the J segment 7 bases; nucleotides outside the gene matches: 7. Germline V gene lookup returns CDR1 SGDLS and CDR2 YYNGEE.

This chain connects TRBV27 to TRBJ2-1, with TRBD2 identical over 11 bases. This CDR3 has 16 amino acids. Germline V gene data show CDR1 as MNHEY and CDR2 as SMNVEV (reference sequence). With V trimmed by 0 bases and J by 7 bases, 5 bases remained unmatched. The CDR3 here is CASSLSLLAGANEQFF. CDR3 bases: TGTGCCAGCAGTTTATCGCTACTAGCGGGAGCTAATGAGCAGTTCTTC.

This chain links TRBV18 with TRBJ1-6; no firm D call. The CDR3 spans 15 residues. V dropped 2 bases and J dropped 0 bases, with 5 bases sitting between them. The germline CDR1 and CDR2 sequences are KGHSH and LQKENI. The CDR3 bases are TGTGCCAGCTCACCAGACAACTCCTATAATTCACCCCTCCACTTT. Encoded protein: CASSPDNSYNSPLHF.

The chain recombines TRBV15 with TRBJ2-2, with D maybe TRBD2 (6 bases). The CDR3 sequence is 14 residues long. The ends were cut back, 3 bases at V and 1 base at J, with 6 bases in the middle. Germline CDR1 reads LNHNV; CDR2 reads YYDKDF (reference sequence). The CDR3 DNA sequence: TGTGCCACCAGCAGGGGGGGGAACACCGGGGAGCTGTTTTTT. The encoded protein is CATSRGGNTGELFF.

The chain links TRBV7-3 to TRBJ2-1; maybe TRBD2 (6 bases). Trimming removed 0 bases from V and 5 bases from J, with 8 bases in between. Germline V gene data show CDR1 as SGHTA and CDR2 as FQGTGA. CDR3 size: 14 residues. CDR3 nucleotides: TGTGCCAGCAGCTTAACGGCTAGCGACAATGAGCAGTTCTTC. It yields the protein CASSLTASDNEQFF. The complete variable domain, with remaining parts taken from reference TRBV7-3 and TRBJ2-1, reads GAGVSQTPSNKVTEKGKYVELRCDPISGHTALYWYRQSLGQGPEFLIYFQGTGAADDSGLPNDRFFAVRPEGSVSTLKIQRTERGDSAVYLCASSLTASDNEQFFGPGTRLTVL.

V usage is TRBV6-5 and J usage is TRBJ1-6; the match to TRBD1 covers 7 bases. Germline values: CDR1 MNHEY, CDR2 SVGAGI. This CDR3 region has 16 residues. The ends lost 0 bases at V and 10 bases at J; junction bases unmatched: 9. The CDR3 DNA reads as TGTGCCAGCAGTTACTCTGGGACAGTGTCAGGCTCACCCCTCCACTTT. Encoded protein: CASSYSGTVSGSPLHF.

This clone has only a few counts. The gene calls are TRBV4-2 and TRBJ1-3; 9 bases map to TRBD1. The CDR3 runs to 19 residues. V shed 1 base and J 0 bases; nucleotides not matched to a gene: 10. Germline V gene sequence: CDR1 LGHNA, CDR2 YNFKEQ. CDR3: CASSQGRTGALSSGNTIYF. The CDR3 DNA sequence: TGTGCCAGCAGCCAAGGACGGACAGGGGCCCTTTCCTCTGGAAACACCATATATTTT.

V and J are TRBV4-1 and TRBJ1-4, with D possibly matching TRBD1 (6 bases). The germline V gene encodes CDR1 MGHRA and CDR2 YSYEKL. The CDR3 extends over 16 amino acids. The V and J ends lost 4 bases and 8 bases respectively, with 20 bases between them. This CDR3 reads CASSLDPQGRGEKLFF. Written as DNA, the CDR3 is TGCGCCAGCAGCCTAGATCCACAGGGACGCGGGGAAAAACTGTTTTTT.

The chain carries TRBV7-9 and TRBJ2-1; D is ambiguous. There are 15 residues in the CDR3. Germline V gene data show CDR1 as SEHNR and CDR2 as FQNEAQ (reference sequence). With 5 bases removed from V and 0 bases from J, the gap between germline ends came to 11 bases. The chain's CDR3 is CASSIIISSYNEQFF. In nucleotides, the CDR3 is TGTGCCAGCAGCATCATTATTAGCTCCTACAATGAGCAGTTCTTC. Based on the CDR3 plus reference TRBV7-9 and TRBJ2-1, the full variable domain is DTGVSQNPRHKITKRGQNVTFRCDPISEHNRLYWYRQTLGQGPEFLTYFQNEAQLEKSRLLSDRFSAERPKGSFSTLEIQRTEQGDSAMYLCASSIIISSYNEQFFGPGTRLTVL.